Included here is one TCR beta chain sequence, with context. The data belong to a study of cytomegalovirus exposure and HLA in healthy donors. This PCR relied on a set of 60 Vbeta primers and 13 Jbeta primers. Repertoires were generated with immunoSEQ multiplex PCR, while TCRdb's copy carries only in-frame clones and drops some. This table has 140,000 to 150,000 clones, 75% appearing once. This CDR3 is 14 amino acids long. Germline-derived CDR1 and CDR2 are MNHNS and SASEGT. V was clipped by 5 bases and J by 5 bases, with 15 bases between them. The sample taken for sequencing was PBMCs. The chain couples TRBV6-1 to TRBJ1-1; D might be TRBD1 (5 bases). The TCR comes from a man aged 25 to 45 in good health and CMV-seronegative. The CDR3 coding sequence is TGTGCCAGCAGTCGGGGGGGAAGGAAAACTGAAGCTTTCTTT. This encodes CASSRGGRKTEAFF.